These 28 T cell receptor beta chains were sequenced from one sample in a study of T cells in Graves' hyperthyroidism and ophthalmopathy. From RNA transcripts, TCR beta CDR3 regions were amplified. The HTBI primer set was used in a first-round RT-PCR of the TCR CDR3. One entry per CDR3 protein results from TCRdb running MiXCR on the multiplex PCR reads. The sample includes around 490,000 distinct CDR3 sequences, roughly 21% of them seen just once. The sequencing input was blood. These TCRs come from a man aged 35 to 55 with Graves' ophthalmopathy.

The CDR3, as DNA: TGTGCCAGTAAGCGAAATTTGAACACTGAAGCTTTCTTT. Residues: CASKRNLNTEAFF. The chain joins TRBV19 to TRBJ1-1; D is uncertain. V shed 7 bases and J shed 0 bases, with 9 bases lying between them. CDR3 length: 13 amino acids. CDR1 and CDR2 (germline): LNHDA, SQIVND (reference sequence).

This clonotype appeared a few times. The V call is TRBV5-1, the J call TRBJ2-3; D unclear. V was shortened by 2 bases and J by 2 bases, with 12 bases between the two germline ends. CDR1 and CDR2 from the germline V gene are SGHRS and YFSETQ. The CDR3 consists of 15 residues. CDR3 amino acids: CASSLVRISTDTQYF. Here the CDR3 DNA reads TGCGCCAGCAGCTTAGTAAGGATATCCACAGATACGCAGTATTTT.

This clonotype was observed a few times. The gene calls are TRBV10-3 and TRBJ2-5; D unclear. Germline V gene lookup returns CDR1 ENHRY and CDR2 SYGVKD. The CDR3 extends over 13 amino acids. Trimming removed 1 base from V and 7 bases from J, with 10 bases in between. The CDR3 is CAISEFKDGTQYF. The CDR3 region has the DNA TGTGCCATCAGTGAGTTCAAGGATGGGACCCAGTACTTC.

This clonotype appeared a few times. The CDR3 sequence: CASRGTGATYNEQFF. The CDR3 DNA follows: TGTGCCAGCAGGGGGACAGGGGCCACTTACAATGAGCAGTTCTTC. The rearrangement uses TRBV12-3 or TRBV12-4 and TRBJ2-1, with TRBD1 matching over 10 bases. J was trimmed by 4 bases and V by 6 bases; bases with no gene match: 6. CDR3 length: 15 amino acids.

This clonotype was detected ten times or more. CDR3 residues: CASSPGTGAYEQYF. Written as DNA, the CDR3 is TGTGCCAGCTCACCGGGGACAGGCGCCTACGAGCAGTACTTC. This sequence joins TRBV18 and TRBJ2-7; 8 bases map to TRBD1. J lost 2 bases, V lost 3 bases, and 3 bases had no gene match. CDR3 length: 14 residues. The germline V gene has CDR1 KGHSH and CDR2 LQKENI. The variable domain in full, with the rest retrieved from reference TRBV18 and TRBJ2-7, is NAGVMQNPRHLVRRRGQEARLRCSPMKGHSHVYWYRQLPEEGLKFMVYLQKENIIDESGMPKERFSAEFPKEGPSILRIQQVVRGDSAAYFCASSPGTGAYEQYFGPGTRLTVT.

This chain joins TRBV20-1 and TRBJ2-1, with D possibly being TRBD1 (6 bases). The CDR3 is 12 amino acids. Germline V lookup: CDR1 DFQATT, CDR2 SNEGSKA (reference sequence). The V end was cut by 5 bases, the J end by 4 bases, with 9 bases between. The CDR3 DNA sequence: TGCAGTGCTGACGGGACATACAATGAGCAGTTCTTC. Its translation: CSADGTYNEQFF.

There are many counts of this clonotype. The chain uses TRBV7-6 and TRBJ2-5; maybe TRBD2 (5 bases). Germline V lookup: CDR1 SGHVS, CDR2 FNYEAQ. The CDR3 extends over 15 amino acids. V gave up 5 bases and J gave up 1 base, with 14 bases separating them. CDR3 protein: CASSPRGALQETQYF. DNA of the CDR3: TGTGCCAGCAGCCCACGGGGAGCCCTCCAAGAGACCCAGTACTTC.

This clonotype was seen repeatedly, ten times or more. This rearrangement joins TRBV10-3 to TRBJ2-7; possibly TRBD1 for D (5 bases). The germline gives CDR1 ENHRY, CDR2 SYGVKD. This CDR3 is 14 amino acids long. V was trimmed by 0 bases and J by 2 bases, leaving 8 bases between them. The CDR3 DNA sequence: TGTGCCATCAGTGAGTCCCCAGGGCCCTACGAGCAGTACTTC. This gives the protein CAISESPGPYEQYF.

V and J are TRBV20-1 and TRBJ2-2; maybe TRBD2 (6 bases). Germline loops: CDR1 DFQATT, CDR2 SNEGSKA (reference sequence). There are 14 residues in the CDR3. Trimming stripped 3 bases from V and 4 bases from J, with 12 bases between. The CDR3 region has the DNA TGCAGTGCTAGGGATACGCGGGGCACCGGGGAGCTGTTTTTT. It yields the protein CSARDTRGTGELFF.

The CDR3 protein is CASRTGSENTEAFF. The CDR3 DNA reads TGCGCCAGCAGGACCGGGAGTGAAAACACTGAAGCTTTCTTT. The chain couples TRBV5-1 to TRBJ1-1, with unresolved D. Trimming shortened V by 5 bases and J by 2 bases, and 13 bases separated the two germline ends. This CDR3 has 14 residues. The germline V gene encodes CDR1 SGHRS and CDR2 YFSETQ.

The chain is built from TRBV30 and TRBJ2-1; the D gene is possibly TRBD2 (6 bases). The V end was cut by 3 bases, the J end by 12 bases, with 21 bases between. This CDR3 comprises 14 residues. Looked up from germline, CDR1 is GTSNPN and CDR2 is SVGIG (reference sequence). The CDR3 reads CAWSVGRPLSGQFF. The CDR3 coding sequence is TGTGCCTGGAGCGTTGGTCGCCCCCTTAGCGGGCAGTTCTTC. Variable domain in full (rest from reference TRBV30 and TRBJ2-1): SQTIHQWPATLVQPVGSPLSLECTVEGTSNPNLYWYRQAAGRGLQLLFYSVGIGQISSEVPQNLSASRPQDRQFILSSKKLLLSDSGFYLCAWSVGRPLSGQFFGPGTRLTVL.

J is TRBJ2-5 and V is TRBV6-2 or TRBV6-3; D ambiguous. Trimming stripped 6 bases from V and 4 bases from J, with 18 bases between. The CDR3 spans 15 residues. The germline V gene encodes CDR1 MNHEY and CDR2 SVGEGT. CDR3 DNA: TGTGCCAGCAGCAGTTTCAAATACGTGGGAGAGACCCAGTACTTC. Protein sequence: CASSSFKYVGETQYF.

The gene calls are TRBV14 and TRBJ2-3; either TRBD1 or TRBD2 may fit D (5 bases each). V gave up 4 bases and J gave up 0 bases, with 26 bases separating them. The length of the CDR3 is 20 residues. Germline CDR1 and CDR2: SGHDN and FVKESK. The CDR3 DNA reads TGTGCCAGCAGCCGACTACCCCGAGGGGTTCAATTCCTTAGCACAGATACGCAGTATTTT. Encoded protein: CASSRLPRGVQFLSTDTQYF.

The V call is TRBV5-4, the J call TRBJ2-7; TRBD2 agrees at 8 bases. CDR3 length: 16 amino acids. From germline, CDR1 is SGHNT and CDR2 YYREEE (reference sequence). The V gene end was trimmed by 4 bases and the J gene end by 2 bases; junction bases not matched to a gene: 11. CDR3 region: CASSPTSGRGAYEQYF. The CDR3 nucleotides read TGTGCCAGCAGCCCAACCAGCGGGAGAGGTGCCTACGAGCAGTACTTC.

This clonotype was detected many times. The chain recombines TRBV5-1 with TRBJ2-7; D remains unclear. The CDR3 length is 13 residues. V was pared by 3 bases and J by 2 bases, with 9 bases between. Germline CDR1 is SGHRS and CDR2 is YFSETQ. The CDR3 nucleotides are TGCGCCAGCAGCTCGGACCCCCCCTACGAGCAGTACTTC. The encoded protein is CASSSDPPYEQYF.

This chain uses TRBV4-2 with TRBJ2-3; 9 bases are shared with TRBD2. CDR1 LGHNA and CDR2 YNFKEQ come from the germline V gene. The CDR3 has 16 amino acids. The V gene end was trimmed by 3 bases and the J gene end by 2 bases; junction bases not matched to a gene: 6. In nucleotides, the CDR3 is TGTGCCAGCAGCCAGAGAGCGGGGGGCCTCACAGATACGCAGTATTTT. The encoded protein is CASSQRAGGLTDTQYF.

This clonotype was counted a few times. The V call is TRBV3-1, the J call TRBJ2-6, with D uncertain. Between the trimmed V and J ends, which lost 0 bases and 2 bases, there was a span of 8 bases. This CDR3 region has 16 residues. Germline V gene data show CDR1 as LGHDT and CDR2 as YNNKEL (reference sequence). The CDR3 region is CASSQDLGTGANVLTF. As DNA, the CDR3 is TGTGCCAGCAGCCAAGATTTAGGGACTGGGGCCAACGTCCTGACTTTC. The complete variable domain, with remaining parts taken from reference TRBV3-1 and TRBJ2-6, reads DTAVSQTPKYLVTQMGNDKSIKCEQNLGHDTMYWYKQDSKKFLKIMFSYNNKELIINETVPNRFSPKSPDKAHLNLHINSLELGDSAVYFCASSQDLGTGANVLTFGAGSRLTVL.

CDR3 DNA: TGTGCCAGTAAACAAAGGGGGCCCTCGGGGACTGAAGCTTTCTTT. As protein: CASKQRGPSGTEAFF. V and J are TRBV19 and TRBJ1-1, with 7 bases fitting TRBD1. The CDR3 spans 15 residues. V dropped 7 bases and J dropped 5; count of bases not matched to a gene: 13. The germline CDR1 and CDR2 sequences are LNHDA and SQIVND (reference sequence).

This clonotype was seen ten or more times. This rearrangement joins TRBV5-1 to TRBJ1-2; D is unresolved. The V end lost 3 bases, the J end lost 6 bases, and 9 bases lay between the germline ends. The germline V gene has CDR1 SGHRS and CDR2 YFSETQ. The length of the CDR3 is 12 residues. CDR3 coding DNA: TGCGCCAGCAGCTGGGCGGGCGATGGCTACACCTTC. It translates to CASSWAGDGYTF.

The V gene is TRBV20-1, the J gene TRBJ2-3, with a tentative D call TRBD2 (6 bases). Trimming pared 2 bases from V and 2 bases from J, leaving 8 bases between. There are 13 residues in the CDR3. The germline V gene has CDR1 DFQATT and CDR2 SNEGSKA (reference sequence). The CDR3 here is CSARSGDTDTQYF. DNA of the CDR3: TGCAGTGCTAGATCGGGGGACACAGATACGCAGTATTTT.

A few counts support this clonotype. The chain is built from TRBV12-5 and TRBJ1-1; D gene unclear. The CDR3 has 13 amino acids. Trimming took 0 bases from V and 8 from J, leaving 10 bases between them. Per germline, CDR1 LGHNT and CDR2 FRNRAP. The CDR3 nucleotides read TGTGCTAGTGGTTTGGTAGCAGGTCTAGAAGCTTTCTTT. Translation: CASGLVAGLEAFF.

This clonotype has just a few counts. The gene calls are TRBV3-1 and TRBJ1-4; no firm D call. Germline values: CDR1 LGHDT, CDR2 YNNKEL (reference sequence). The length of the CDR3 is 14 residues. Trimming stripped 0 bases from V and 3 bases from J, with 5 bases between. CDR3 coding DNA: TGTGCCAGCAGCCAAGATTATGCTAATGAAAAACTGTTTTTT. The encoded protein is CASSQDYANEKLFF. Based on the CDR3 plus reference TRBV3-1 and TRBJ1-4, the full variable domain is DTAVSQTPKYLVTQMGNDKSIKCEQNLGHDTMYWYKQDSKKFLKIMFSYNNKELIINETVPNRFSPKSPDKAHLNLHINSLELGDSAVYFCASSQDYANEKLFFGSGTQLSVL.

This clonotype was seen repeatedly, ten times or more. CDR3 protein: CAISSGTSGRYEQYF. CDR3 nucleotides: TGTGCCATCAGTTCCGGGACTAGCGGGAGGTACGAGCAGTACTTC. This rearrangement joins TRBV10-3 to TRBJ2-7; the match to TRBD2 covers 15 bases. CDR3 length: 15 amino acids. Trimming at V came to 5 bases and at J to 4 bases, leaving 3 bases not matched to a gene. Looked up from germline, CDR1 is ENHRY and CDR2 is SYGVKD.

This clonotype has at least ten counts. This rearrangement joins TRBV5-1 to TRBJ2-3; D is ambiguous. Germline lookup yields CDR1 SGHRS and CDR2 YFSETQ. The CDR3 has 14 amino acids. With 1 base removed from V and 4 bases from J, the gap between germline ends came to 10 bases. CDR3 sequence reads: CASSLLSGSDTQYF. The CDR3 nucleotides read TGCGCCAGCAGCTTGCTATCGGGTTCAGATACGCAGTATTTT.

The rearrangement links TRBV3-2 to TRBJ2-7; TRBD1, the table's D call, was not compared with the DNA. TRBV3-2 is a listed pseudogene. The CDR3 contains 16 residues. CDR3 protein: CASSQGYGREGYEQYF. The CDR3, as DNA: TGTGCCAGCAGCCAAGGCTACGGGCGGGAAGGGTACGAGCAGTACTTC.

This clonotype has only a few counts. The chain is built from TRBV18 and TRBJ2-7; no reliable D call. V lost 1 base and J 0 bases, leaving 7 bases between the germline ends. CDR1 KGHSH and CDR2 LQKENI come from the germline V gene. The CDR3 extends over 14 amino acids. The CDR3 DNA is TGTGCCAGCTCACCACTTCTAGACTCCTACGAGCAGTACTTC. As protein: CASSPLLDSYEQYF.

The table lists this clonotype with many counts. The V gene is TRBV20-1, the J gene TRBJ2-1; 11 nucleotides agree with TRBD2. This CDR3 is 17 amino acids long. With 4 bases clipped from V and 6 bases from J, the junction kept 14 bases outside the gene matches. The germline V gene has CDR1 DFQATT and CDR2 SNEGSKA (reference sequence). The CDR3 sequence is CSAKDRSGRGYGNEQFF. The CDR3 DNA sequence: TGCAGTGCTAAAGACCGTAGCGGGAGGGGGTATGGCAATGAGCAGTTCTTC.

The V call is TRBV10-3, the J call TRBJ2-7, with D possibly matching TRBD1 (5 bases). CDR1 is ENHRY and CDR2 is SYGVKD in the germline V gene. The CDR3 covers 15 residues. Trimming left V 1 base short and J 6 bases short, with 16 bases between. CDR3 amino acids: CAISEFTQVPGEQYF. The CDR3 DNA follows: TGTGCCATCAGTGAGTTCACACAGGTCCCGGGCGAGCAGTACTTC.